This T cell receptor beta chain was identified in a study of vaccination and CD4 T cells after COVID-19. The Oncomine TCR Beta short-read assay generated sequence data from the DNA of cultured CD4+ T cells. TCRdb fed the PCR reads into MiXCR, producing one record per CDR3 protein. The sample holds about 9,900 distinct CDR3 sequences; around a third are singletons and the top ten take roughly 35%. This clonotype was counted only a few times. Its antigen is as yet unknown. Documented treatment: approximately nine-day PBMC culture with coronavirus spike peptide pools or control peptides (ViraFEST assay). From the unexposed donor, CD4+ T cells were collected ahead of the COVID-19 pandemic (2011-2018). SARS-CoV-2 S/N and four cold-coronavirus spikes were used to probe unexposed-donor CD4+ T cells, cells permitting. CDR1 and CDR2 (germline): MNHNS, SASEGT. V lost 6 bases to trimming and J lost 4 bases, with 15 bases between them. This CDR3 comprises 14 residues.

The V call is TRBV6-1, the J call TRBJ1-2; no clear D. The source material was CD4+ T cells from blood, cultured in vitro. The source of this sequence is a human donor in good health. CDR3: CASRPPEVGYGYTF. CDR3 sequence (DNA): TGTGCCAGCAGACCCCCGGAGGTGGGCTATGGCTACACCTTC.